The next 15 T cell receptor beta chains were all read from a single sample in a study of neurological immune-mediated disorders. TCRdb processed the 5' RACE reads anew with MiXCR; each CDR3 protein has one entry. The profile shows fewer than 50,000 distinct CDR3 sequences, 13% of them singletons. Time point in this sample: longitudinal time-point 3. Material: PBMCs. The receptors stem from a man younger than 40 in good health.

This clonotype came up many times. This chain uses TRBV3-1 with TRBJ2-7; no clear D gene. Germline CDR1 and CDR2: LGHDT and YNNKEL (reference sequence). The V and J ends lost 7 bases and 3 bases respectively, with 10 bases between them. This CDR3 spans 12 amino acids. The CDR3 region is CASNTLGYEQYF. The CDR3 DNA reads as TGTGCCAGCAATACCCTAGGCTACGAGCAGTACTTC.

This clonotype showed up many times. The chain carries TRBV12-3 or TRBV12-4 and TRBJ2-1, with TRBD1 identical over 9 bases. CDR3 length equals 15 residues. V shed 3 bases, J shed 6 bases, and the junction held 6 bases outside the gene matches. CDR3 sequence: CASSFFPTGGNEQFF. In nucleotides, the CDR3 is TGTGCCAGCAGTTTTTTCCCGACAGGGGGCAATGAGCAGTTCTTC.

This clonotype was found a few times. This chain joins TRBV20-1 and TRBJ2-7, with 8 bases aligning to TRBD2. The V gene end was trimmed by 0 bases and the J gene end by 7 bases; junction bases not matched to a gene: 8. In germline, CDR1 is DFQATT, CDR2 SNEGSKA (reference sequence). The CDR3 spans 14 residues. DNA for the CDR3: TGCAGTGCTAGAGAAGGTAGCGGGATAAGGGAGCAGTACTTC. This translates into CSAREGSGIREQYF.

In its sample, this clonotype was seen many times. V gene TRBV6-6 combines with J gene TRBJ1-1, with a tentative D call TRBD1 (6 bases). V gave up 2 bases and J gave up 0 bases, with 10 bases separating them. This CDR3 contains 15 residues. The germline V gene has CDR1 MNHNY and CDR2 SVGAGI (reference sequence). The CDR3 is CASSYAQGMNTEAFF. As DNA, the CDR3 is TGTGCCAGCAGTTACGCCCAGGGGATGAACACTGAAGCTTTCTTT.

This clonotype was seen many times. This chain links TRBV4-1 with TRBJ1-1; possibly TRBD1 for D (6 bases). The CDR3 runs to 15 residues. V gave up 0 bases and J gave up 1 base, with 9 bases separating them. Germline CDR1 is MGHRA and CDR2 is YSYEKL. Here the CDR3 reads CASSQDGGQNTEAFF. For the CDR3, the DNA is TGCGCCAGCAGCCAAGATGGGGGGCAGAACACTGAAGCTTTCTTT.

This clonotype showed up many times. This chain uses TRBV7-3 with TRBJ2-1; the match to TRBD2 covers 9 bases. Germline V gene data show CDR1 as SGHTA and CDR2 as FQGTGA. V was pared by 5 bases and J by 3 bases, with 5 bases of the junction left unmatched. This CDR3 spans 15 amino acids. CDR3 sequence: CASSKTSGDYNEQFF. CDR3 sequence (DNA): TGTGCCAGCAGCAAGACTAGCGGAGACTACAATGAGCAGTTCTTC. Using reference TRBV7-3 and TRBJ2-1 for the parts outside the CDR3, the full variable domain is GAGVSQTPSNKVTEKGKYVELRCDPISGHTALYWYRQSLGQGPEFLIYFQGTGAADDSGLPNDRFFAVRPEGSVSTLKIQRTERGDSAVYLCASSKTSGDYNEQFFGPGTRLTVL.

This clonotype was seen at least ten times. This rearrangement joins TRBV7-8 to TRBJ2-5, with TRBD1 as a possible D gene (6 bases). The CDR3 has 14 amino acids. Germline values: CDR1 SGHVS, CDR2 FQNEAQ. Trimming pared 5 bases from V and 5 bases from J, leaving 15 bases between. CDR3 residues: CASSHTRQEETQYF. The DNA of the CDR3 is TGTGCCAGCAGCCATACTCGACAGGAGGAGACCCAGTACTTC.

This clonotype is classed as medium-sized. The CDR3 sequence is CSVGRTGGDTQYF. The CDR3 DNA is TGCAGCGTTGGGCGGACAGGGGGGGATACGCAGTATTTT. The chain uses TRBV29-1 and TRBJ2-3, with TRBD1 matching over 10 bases. Germline CDR1 is SQVTM and CDR2 is ANQGSEA. The CDR3 covers 13 residues. V was pared by 4 bases and J by 6 bases, with 4 bases of the junction left unmatched.

The CDR3 region is CASSTNRRDEQYF. For the CDR3, the DNA is TGCGCCAGCAGCACCAACCGCAGGGACGAGCAGTACTTC. V and J are TRBV5-1 and TRBJ2-7, with D perhaps matching TRBD1 (5 bases). CDR1 SGHRS and CDR2 YFSETQ come from the germline V gene. Trimming took off 4 bases at V and 5 bases at J, with 13 bases between the two ends. The CDR3 length is 13 residues.

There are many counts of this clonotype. The CDR3 spells CASSLRLEETQYF. The CDR3 DNA follows: TGTGCCAGCAGCCTGCGGCTCGAAGAGACCCAGTACTTC. The genes are TRBV6-6 and TRBJ2-5; D is uncertain. CDR3 length equals 13 residues. Germline V gene data show CDR1 as MNHNY and CDR2 as SVGAGI (reference sequence). V was clipped by 6 bases and J by 3 bases, with 11 bases between them.

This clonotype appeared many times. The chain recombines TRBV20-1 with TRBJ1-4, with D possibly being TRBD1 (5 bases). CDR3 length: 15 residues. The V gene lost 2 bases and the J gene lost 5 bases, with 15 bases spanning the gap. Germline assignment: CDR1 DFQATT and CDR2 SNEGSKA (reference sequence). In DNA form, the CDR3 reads TGCAGTGCTAGACCTACCGGGGGAAAAAATGAAAAACTGTTTTTT. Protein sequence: CSARPTGGKNEKLFF.

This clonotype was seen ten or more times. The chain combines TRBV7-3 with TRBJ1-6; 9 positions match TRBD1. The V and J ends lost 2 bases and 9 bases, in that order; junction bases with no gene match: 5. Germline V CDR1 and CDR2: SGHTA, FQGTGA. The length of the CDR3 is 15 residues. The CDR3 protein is CASSLGGTGSSPLHF. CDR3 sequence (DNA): TGTGCCAGCAGCTTAGGTGGGACAGGGAGTTCACCCCTCCACTTT.

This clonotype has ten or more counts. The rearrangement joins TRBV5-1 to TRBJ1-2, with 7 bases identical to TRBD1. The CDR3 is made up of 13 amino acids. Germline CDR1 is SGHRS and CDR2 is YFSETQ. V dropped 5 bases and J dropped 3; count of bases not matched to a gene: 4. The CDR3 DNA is TGCGCCAGCAGACAAGGACAGGACTATGGCTACACCTTC. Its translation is CASRQGQDYGYTF.

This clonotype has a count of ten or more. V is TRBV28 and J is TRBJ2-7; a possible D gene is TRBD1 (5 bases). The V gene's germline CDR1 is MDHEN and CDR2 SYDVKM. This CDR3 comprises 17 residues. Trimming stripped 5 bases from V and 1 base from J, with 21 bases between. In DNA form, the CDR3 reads TGTGCCAGCAGTCCCTCAGGGCCCTTCGATTGGTCCTACGAGCAGTACTTC. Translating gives CASSPSGPFDWSYEQYF. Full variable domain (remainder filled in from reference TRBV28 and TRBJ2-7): DVKVTQSSRYLVKRTGEKVFLECVQDMDHENMFWYRQDPGLGLRLIYFSYDVKMKEKGDIPEGYSVSREKKERFSLILESASTNQTSMYLCASSPSGPFDWSYEQYFGPGTRLTVT.

The CDR3 bases are TGCGCCAGCAGCTTGTCAGGGGGCCCGAACACTGAAGCTTTCTTT. Amino acids: CASSLSGGPNTEAFF. The chain joins TRBV5-1 to TRBJ1-1; TRBD1 matches 8 bases. Trimming took 1 base from V and 1 from J; bases not matched to a gene: 3. Germline CDR1 reads SGHRS; CDR2 reads YFSETQ. This CDR3 has 15 residues.